The rows below give T cell receptor beta chains drawn from one sample of a study of T cells after yellow fever vaccination. TCRdb ran MiXCR on the 5' RACE reads and lists one entry per CDR3 protein. This sample has 550,000 or so distinct CDR3 sequences, with over 15% found just once. The sample consisted of PBMCs, taken 15 days after the yellow fever booster vaccination. The receptors stem from a man younger than 40 who received the YFV17D yellow fever vaccine. CDR3s include the opening cysteine and the closing phenylalanine or tryptophan. A D gene is named only where the DNA matches it firmly. Clone size is given for some rows only: seen once, a few or many times, or a class if the clone is expanded.

CDR3 length: 13; D gene: NA; clone size: NA; V gene: TRBV15; J gene: TRBJ2-7; CDR3 DNA: TGTGCCACCACCAAGACCGGGAATTACGAGCAGTACTTC; CDR3 protein: CATTKTGNYEQYF
CDR3 length: 13; D gene: NA; clone size: few; V gene: TRBV20-1; J gene: TRBJ2-5; CDR3 DNA: TGCAGTGCTATAACGGGAAAGGGGGAGACCCAGTACTTC; CDR3 protein: CSAITGKGETQYF
CDR3 length: 13; D gene: TRBD1; clone size: NA; V gene: TRBV6-1; J gene: TRBJ1-6; CDR3 DNA: TGTGCCAGCAGACAGGGGGTACACTCACCCCTCCACTTT; CDR3 protein: CASRQGVHSPLHF
CDR3 length: 13; D gene: TRBD2; clone size: few; V gene: TRBV7-2; J gene: TRBJ2-7; CDR3 DNA: TGTGCCAGCAGGGCTAGCGGGACTCTCGAGCAGTACTTC; CDR3 protein: CASRASGTLEQYF
CDR3 length: 14; D gene: TRBD1; clone size: few; V gene: TRBV5-5; J gene: TRBJ1-6; CDR3 DNA: TGTGCCAGCAGCTTCACAGGGGGCGGTTCACCCCTCCACTTT; CDR3 protein: CASSFTGGGSPLHF
CDR3 length: 15; D gene: NA; clone size: NA; V gene: TRBV14; J gene: TRBJ2-4; CDR3 DNA: TGTGCCAGCAGCCAAGCAGCGTGCCCGAGTAACATTCAGTACTTC; CDR3 protein: CASSQAACPSNIQYF
CDR3 length: 15; D gene: TRBD2; clone size: NA; V gene: TRBV2; J gene: TRBJ2-1; CDR3 DNA: TGTGCCAGCAGTGTCCGCGGACTAGCGGGCGGGGAGCAGTTCTTC; CDR3 protein: CASSVRGLAGGEQFF
CDR3 length: 13; D gene: NA; clone size: NA; V gene: TRBV12-3/TRBV12-4; J gene: TRBJ1-4; CDR3 DNA: TGTGCCAGCAGTTTAAGGGGAAATGAAAAACTGTTTTTT; CDR3 protein: CASSLRGNEKLFF
CDR3 length: 12; D gene: TRBD2; clone size: few; V gene: TRBV6-5; J gene: TRBJ2-7; CDR3 DNA: TGTGCCAGCATGGGACTAGAGCGCGAGCAGTACTTC; CDR3 protein: CASMGLEREQYF
CDR3 length: 12; D gene: NA; clone size: few; V gene: TRBV12-3/TRBV12-4; J gene: TRBJ2-7; CDR3 DNA: TGTGCCAGCAGCCCGGCTTCCAACGAGCAGTACTTC; CDR3 protein: CASSPASNEQYF
CDR3 length: 10; D gene: NA; clone size: NA; V gene: TRBV20-1; J gene: TRBJ2-7; CDR3 DNA: TGCAGTGCTAAGGCCCACGAGCAGTACTTC; CDR3 protein: CSAKAHEQYF
CDR3 length: 14; D gene: TRBD1; clone size: NA; V gene: TRBV5-1; J gene: TRBJ2-1; CDR3 DNA: TGCGCCAGCAGCTTGGGTAGACAGGGGTTTGAGCAGTTCTTC; CDR3 protein: CASSLGRQGFEQFF
CDR3 length: 13; D gene: NA; clone size: many; V gene: TRBV20-1; J gene: TRBJ2-1; CDR3 DNA: TGCAGTGCTAGAGAGGCCTCCTACAATGAGCAGTTCTTC; CDR3 protein: CSAREASYNEQFF
CDR3 length: 15; D gene: NA; clone size: few; V gene: TRBV9; J gene: TRBJ2-5; CDR3 DNA: TGTGCCAGCAGCTTCTATACCGGCTCCGGCGAGACCCAGTACTTC; CDR3 protein: CASSFYTGSGETQYF
CDR3 length: 15; D gene: NA; clone size: few; V gene: TRBV3-1; J gene: TRBJ1-2; CDR3 DNA: TGTGCCAGCAGCCAAGATTGGGCCTTTGGGGAAGGCTACACCTTC; CDR3 protein: CASSQDWAFGEGYTF
CDR3 length: 14; D gene: NA; clone size: NA; V gene: TRBV10-3; J gene: TRBJ2-4; CDR3 DNA: TGTGCCATCAGTCCAGGAAGAGACAAAAACATTCAGTACTTC; CDR3 protein: CAISPGRDKNIQYF
CDR3 length: 14; D gene: NA; clone size: few; V gene: TRBV12-3/TRBV12-4; J gene: TRBJ1-6; CDR3 DNA: TGTGCCAGCAGTTTGTGGCAGAATAATTCACCCCTCCACTTT; CDR3 protein: CASSLWQNNSPLHF
CDR3 length: 13; D gene: TRBD2; clone size: NA; V gene: TRBV12-3/TRBV12-4; J gene: TRBJ2-7; CDR3 DNA: TGTGCCAGCAGTTTAAGCGGGAGCAGCGAGCAGTACTTC; CDR3 protein: CASSLSGSSEQYF
CDR3 length: 17; D gene: TRBD2; clone size: NA; V gene: TRBV24-1; J gene: TRBJ2-1; CDR3 DNA: TGTGCCACCTCTGGGGCGGGAGGGCCGGGTTCCTACAATGAGCAGTTCTTC; CDR3 protein: CATSGAGGPGSYNEQFF
CDR3 length: 16; D gene: NA; clone size: NA; V gene: TRBV20-1; J gene: TRBJ2-3; CDR3 DNA: TGCAGTGCTAGTGGGTGGCGGGACGGCCCTTCCGGTACGCAGTATTTT; CDR3 protein: CSASGWRDGPSGTQYF
CDR3 length: 14; D gene: NA; clone size: NA; V gene: TRBV6-1; J gene: TRBJ2-2; CDR3 DNA: TGTGCCAGCAGCCCCGAGGGGTACACCGGGGAGCTGTTTTTT; CDR3 protein: CASSPEGYTGELFF
CDR3 length: 15; D gene: NA; clone size: once; V gene: TRBV15; J gene: TRBJ2-7; CDR3 DNA: TGTGCCACCAGCAGAGATAGGGGGTACTCCTACGAGCAGTACTTC; CDR3 protein: CATSRDRGYSYEQYF
CDR3 length: 14; D gene: NA; clone size: few; V gene: TRBV10-2; J gene: TRBJ1-4; CDR3 DNA: TGCGCCAGCAGTGAGTTCGGGACTAATGAAAAACTGTTTTTT; CDR3 protein: CASSEFGTNEKLFF
CDR3 length: 11; D gene: NA; clone size: NA; V gene: TRBV28; J gene: TRBJ1-2; CDR3 DNA: TGTGCCAGCAGTTGGGAGGGTGGCTACACCTTC; CDR3 protein: CASSWEGGYTF
CDR3 length: 15; D gene: NA; clone size: once; V gene: TRBV2; J gene: TRBJ2-2; CDR3 DNA: TGTGCCAGCTACTGGGGGACATCGAACACCGGGGAGCTGTTTTTT; CDR3 protein: CASYWGTSNTGELFF
CDR3 length: 15; D gene: TRBD2; clone size: few; V gene: TRBV12-3/TRBV12-4; J gene: TRBJ2-5; CDR3 DNA: TGTGCCAGCAGTTTCTCCGCGGCCGGGGGGGAGACCCAGTACTTC; CDR3 protein: CASSFSAAGGETQYF
CDR3 length: 18; D gene: TRBD2; clone size: few; V gene: TRBV4-2; J gene: TRBJ2-1; CDR3 DNA: TGTGCCAGCAGCCAGCCGATAGATGCGGGAGTGGTCTACAATGAGCAGTTCTTC; CDR3 protein: CASSQPIDAGVVYNEQFF
CDR3 length: 17; D gene: NA; clone size: NA; V gene: TRBV4-2; J gene: TRBJ2-6; CDR3 DNA: TGTGCCAGCAGCCCTCGACAGGATAGCTCTGGGGCCAACGTCCTGACTTTC; CDR3 protein: CASSPRQDSSGANVLTF
CDR3 length: 13; D gene: NA; clone size: NA; V gene: TRBV20-1; J gene: TRBJ2-5; CDR3 DNA: TGCAGTGCCCCCGACTACTTCCAAGAGACCCAGTACTTC; CDR3 protein: CSAPDYFQETQYF
CDR3 length: 14; D gene: TRBD2; clone size: NA; V gene: TRBV18; J gene: TRBJ2-7; CDR3 DNA: TGTGCCAGCTCACTTACTAGCGGGGCCTACGAGCAGTACTTC; CDR3 protein: CASSLTSGAYEQYF
CDR3 length: 16; D gene: TRBD2; clone size: NA; V gene: TRBV20-1; J gene: TRBJ2-1; CDR3 DNA: TGCAGTGCGGACGGGACTAGCTGGGGGAGGGGCAATGAGCAGTTCTTC; CDR3 protein: CSADGTSWGRGNEQFF